This TCR beta chain is from a study of blood T cells in healthy people across ages. Study-level findings and limits: A strong correlation was found between TCR beta diversity and the percentage of naive T cells.

Primed by a sample-barcoded 5' primer and a J-beta primer mix, a second PCR proceeded for about 7 to 11 cycles. TCRdb reprocessed the 5' RACE reads via MiXCR and lists one record per CDR3 protein. The profile covers more than 1,000,000 distinct CDR3 sequences, with less than 25% appearing a single time and less than 0.75% taken by the ten largest. The V gene lost 4 bases and the J gene lost 8 bases, with 17 bases spanning the gap. This CDR3 comprises 14 residues. The germline V gene encodes CDR1 MGHRA and CDR2 YSYEKL. Worth noting for this clonotype: The antigen remains unidentified.

Another study also made use of these data, one on T cells of mothers and their children. This second study notes: Donors comprised a few healthy Caucasian mothers plus their six children. Mother-child pairs who were related displayed a slightly higher overlap than unrelated pairs, a difference that was non-significant.

The sequence came from a girl aged 2 to 9 in good health. The chain links TRBV4-1 to TRBJ1-2; D gene uncertain. Sequenced material: blood. The CDR3 sequence: CASSPSIRPWGYTF. The CDR3 DNA reads as TGCGCCAGCAGCCCCTCGATCCGGCCCTGGGGCTACACCTTC.